Listed below are T cell receptor beta chains from one sample, sequenced in a study of shared clonotypes between healthy human individuals. The repertoire was sequenced with immunoSEQ multiplex PCR; TCRdb's copy has only in-frame clones and lacks some. This table holds some 2.1 million clones, 85% to 95% found once. The source material was naive CD4+ T cells sorted from blood. These receptors originate from a man between 18 and 35 years old in good health. The CDR3 runs from the conserved cysteine through the conserved F or W. The D gene is left open where the match is weak. Not all rows give a size; the values are once, few, many and, for expanded clones, a class.

CDR3 length,clone size,D gene,J gene,V gene,CDR3 protein,CDR3 DNA
15,-,-,TRBJ1-5,TRBV11-2,CASSLDRASNQPQHF,TGTGCCAGCAGCTTAGATAGAGCGAGCAATCAGCCCCAGCATTTT
11,once,-,TRBJ1-6,TRBV30,CAWRANSPLHF,TGTGCCTGGAGGGCAAATTCACCCCTCCACTTT
13,-,TRBD1,TRBJ1-3,TRBV7-8,CASSPGGGNTIYF,TGTGCCAGCAGTCCAGGGGGTGGAAACACCATATATTTT
17,once,-,TRBJ1-5,TRBV21-1,CASSSHLDGVCNQPQHF,TGTGCCAGCAGCTCCCACCTGGACGGTGTATGCAATCAGCCCCAGCATTTT
17,-,TRBD2,TRBJ2-2,TRBV5-1,CASSLASGMGNTGELFF,TGCGCCAGCAGCTTGGCCAGCGGGATGGGGAACACCGGGGAGCTGTTTTTT
18,-,TRBD1,TRBJ1-6,TRBV5-4,CASSLGTGTSSYNSPLHF,TGTGCCAGCAGCTTGGGGACAGGAACCAGCTCCTATAATTCACCCCTCCACTTT
14,-,TRBD2,TRBJ2-7,TRBV9,CASSVTGGPYEQYF,TGTGCCAGCAGCGTAACGGGAGGGCCCTACGAGCAGTACTTC
12,-,-,TRBJ1-2,TRBV30,CAWSLGFYGYTF,TGTGCCTGGAGTTTGGGGTTCTATGGCTACACCTTC
15,-,-,TRBJ2-7,TRBV5-4,CASSLGGASSYEQYF,TGTGCCAGCAGCTTGGGGGGAGCGTCCTCCTACGAGCAGTACTTC
14,-,TRBD1,TRBJ1-1,TRBV7-9,CASSLGGQSTEAFF,TGTGCCAGCAGCTTAGGGGGACAGAGTACTGAAGCTTTCTTT
15,-,-,TRBJ2-7,TRBV5-5,CASSSSAEVGYEQYF,TGTGCCAGCAGCTCTAGCGCCGAGGTGGGCTACGAGCAGTACTTC
16,-,-,TRBJ2-3,TRBV7-3,CASSLMGSRRMDTQYF,TGTGCCAGCAGCTTAATGGGGTCCCGCCGTATGGATACGCAGTATTTT